The clone carrying this T cell receptor (beta chain) appeared a single time. The germline V gene has CDR1 MNHEY and CDR2 SMNVEV (reference sequence). CDR3 length equals 17 residues. Trimming stripped 8 bases from V and 0 bases from J, with 17 bases between. This record belongs to a study of OX40 agonist ivuxolimab in advanced cancers. Sequencing used immunoSEQ multiplex PCR; TCRdb keeps in-frame clones, though not all of them. The sample lists 80,000 or so clones, about 90% occurring once. The TCR originated in an adult with an advanced solid tumor such as melanoma, head and neck, liver or kidney cancer. V usage is TRBV27 and J usage is TRBJ2-6; D assignment may be TRBD1 or TRBD2 (5 bases each). Material: CD4+ or CD8+ T cells sorted from blood, obtained in a trial of the OX40 agonist ivuxolimab. The CDR3 region has the DNA TGTGCCAGCGGAGGAGCAGGGACCATCTCTGGGGCCAACGTCCTGACTTTC. It yields the protein CASGGAGTISGANVLTF.